Detailed here is one TCR beta chain. The target antigen is unknown. This record belongs to a study of vaccination effects on CD4 cells after COVID-19. Clones were read by immunoSEQ multiplex PCR, and TCRdb kept only the in-frame ones, dropping some. Of around 79,000 clones listed, about 78% are singletons. V was clipped by 5 bases and J by 8 bases, with 14 bases between them. The CDR3 spans 13 residues. CDR1 and CDR2 (germline): SGHDT, YYEEEE. With the ViraFEST assay, the study expanded antigen-specific CD4+ T cells using viral peptide pools, then sequenced them. Culturing for more than 9 days preceded CD4+ T cell isolation. The vaccine recipients had no prior SARS-CoV-2 infection, with negative nucleocapsid antibodies. For each well, roughly 2 million PBMC were cultured with about 10 IU/ml IL-2 and roughly 10 ug/ml peptides.

The TCR was taken from a human donor who received a COVID-19 vaccine. This sample comprised CD4+ T cells from PBMCs cultured with SARS-CoV-2 spike peptides, obtained before COVID-19 vaccination. The rearrangement links TRBV5-6 to TRBJ2-1; D gene uncertain. The CDR3 region has the DNA TGTGCCAGCAGAACAAGAAACTTTGATGAGCAGTTCTTC. It specifies CASRTRNFDEQFF.